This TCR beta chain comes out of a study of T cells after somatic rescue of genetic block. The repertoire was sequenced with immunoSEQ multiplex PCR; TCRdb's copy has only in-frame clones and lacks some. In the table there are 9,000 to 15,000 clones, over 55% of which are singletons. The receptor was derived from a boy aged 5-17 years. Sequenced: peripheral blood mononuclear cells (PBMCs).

The CDR3 nucleotides are TGTGCCTGGAGTGGCCGGGGGCGCGGCTATGGCTACACCTTC. Translated, it gives CAWSGRGRGYGYTF. The chain joins TRBV30 to TRBJ1-2; possibly TRBD1 for D (6 bases). V lost 1 base, J lost 4 bases, and 13 bases lay in between. CDR1 is GTSNPN, CDR2 SVGIG, per germline (reference sequence). The CDR3 extends over 14 amino acids.